This T cell receptor beta chain was obtained from a study of T-cell reconstitution after alpha-beta-depleted transplantation in children. Regarding the study as a whole: A year post-transplant, T-cell counts and diversity derived mostly from newly produced T cells. Reportedly, alpha-beta T cells present about two months post-transplant originated from several hundred expanded clones of graft origin.

The CDR3 consists of 14 residues. Losses at the gene ends were 5 bases for V and 6 bases for J; bases not matched to a gene: 9. The germline V gene has CDR1 DFQATT and CDR2 SNEGSKA (reference sequence). For TCRbeta, the library was prepared with unique molecular identifiers. TCRdb reprocessed the PCR reads with MiXCR, giving one entry per CDR3 protein. There are about 580,000 distinct CDR3 sequences in the sample; 23% occur only once, and approximately 14% lies in the top ten. Note on this clonotype: As yet, its antigen is unknown.

The chain employs TRBV20-1 and TRBJ2-1, with 8 bases fitting TRBD2. The sequence came from a boy under two years old who had a stem cell transplant for acute myeloid leukemia, so the T cells may come from the graft donor. The material was PBMCs, mostly from graft donor cells, obtained 360 days after TCRalphabeta/CD19-depleted stem cell transplant. For the CDR3, the DNA is TGCAGTGCTTACGGGGGGGCCGCAATCAATGAGCAGTTCTTC. Translating it yields CSAYGGAAINEQFF.